These T cell receptor beta chains were read from a single sample in a study of siplizumab effects on memory and regulatory T cells. Produced via immunoSEQ multiplex PCR; TCRdb's table is partial and in-frame only. The repertoire holds tens of thousands of clones, with 94% as singletons. Sequenced sample: non-Treg CD4+ T cells sorted from blood. These receptors originate from a human donor in good health. Each CDR3 is given with its conserved first and last residue. D genes are given only for firm matches. The size entry is marked missing in some rows and otherwise reads once, few, many or a size class.

>NA|TRBJ2-7|TRBV30|TRBD2
TGTGCCTGGGACGGGACTAGCGGTTCCTACGAGCAGTACTTC
CAWDGTSGSYEQYF
>NA|TRBJ2-1|TRBV7-8|NA
TGTGCCAGCTCGACAGGAAAATACAATGAGCAGTTCTTC
CASSTGKYNEQFF
>NA|TRBJ2-2|TRBV27|TRBD2
TGTGCCAGCAGTTTAGCCCTAGCGGGAGCGAGGACCGGGGAGCTGTTTTTT
CASSLALAGARTGELFF
>NA|TRBJ2-7|TRBV10-3|NA
TGTGCCATCAGCCCGGGTCAAACAAAGGTCCACGAGCAGTACTTC
CAISPGQTKVHEQYF
>NA|TRBJ2-1|TRBV4-2|NA
TGTGCCAGCAGCCACCAAACTGGCTACAATGAGCAGTTCTTC
CASSHQTGYNEQFF
>NA|TRBJ2-6|TRBV29-1|NA
TGCAGCGCGGAATCAGGGGCCAACGTCCTGACTTTC
CSAESGANVLTF
>NA|TRBJ1-3|TRBV30|NA
TGTGCCTGGAGTGTAGGGCGCACCATATATTTT
CAWSVGRTIYF
>NA|TRBJ2-7|TRBV2|TRBD1
TGTGCCAGCACAGGACAGGGGGCCTACGAGCAGTACTTC
CASTGQGAYEQYF
>NA|TRBJ1-1|TRBV18|TRBD1
TGTGCCAGCTCACTGGGGACAGAGAACACTGAAGCTTTCTTT
CASSLGTENTEAFF
>NA|TRBJ1-1|TRBV6-1|NA
TGTGCCATTTCTCGTCAGGGACCACGGAACACTGAAGCTTTCTTT
CAISRQGPRNTEAFF
>NA|TRBJ1-2|TRBV5-1|TRBD1
TGCGCCAGCAGCCGGGACAGGACCTATGGCTACACCTTC
CASSRDRTYGYTF
>NA|TRBJ2-7|TRBV2|NA
TGTGCCAGCAGTGTTTCAGAGACCTACGAGCAGTACTTC
CASSVSETYEQYF
>NA|TRBJ2-7|TRBV28|TRBD1
TGTGCCAGCAGTCCAACCGACAGGGTTTCCTACGAGCAGTACTTC
CASSPTDRVSYEQYF
>NA|TRBJ2-3|TRBV4-2|NA
TGTGCCAGCAGCCGAGCCCAAGGAGGCACAGATACGCAGTATTTT
CASSRAQGGTDTQYF
>NA|TRBJ2-5|TRBV5-4|NA
TGTGCCAGCAGCTCCACGGGTGGGGGGAAGAGAGAGACCCAGTACTTC
CASSSTGGGKRETQYF
>NA|TRBJ1-5|TRBV23-1|NA
TGCGCCAGCAGTCAAAACAGGGTGGATCAGCCCCAGCATTTT
CASSQNRVDQPQHF
>NA|TRBJ2-5|TRBV5-1|NA
TGCGCCAGCAGCTCTCTTAGACAGGTCCAAGAGACCCAGTACTTC
CASSSLRQVQETQYF
>NA|TRBJ1-1|TRBV18|NA
TGTGCCAGCTCACCTGTCCAGAGCACTGAAGCTTTCTTT
CASSPVQSTEAFF
>NA|TRBJ2-1|TRBV9|NA
TGTGCCAGCAGCGTAGCAGGGGAGCTACTCAATGAGCAGTTCTTC
CASSVAGELLNEQFF
>NA|TRBJ1-2|TRBV7-3|NA
TGTGCCAGCAGCCCGGGTAGTCTGGGCGGCTACACCTTC
CASSPGSLGGYTF
>NA|TRBJ2-5|TRBV14|NA
TGTGCCAGCAGCCATCTTGGAACTAACCTGGAGACCCAGTACTTC
CASSHLGTNLETQYF
>NA|TRBJ1-1|TRBV18|NA
TGTGCCAGCTTACAGGACAGTCGGGACACTGAAGCTTTCTTT
CASLQDSRDTEAFF
>NA|TRBJ1-6|TRBV12-5|NA
TGTGCTAGTGGTTTGCCGGGGGCCAATTCACCCCTCCACTTT
CASGLPGANSPLHF
>NA|TRBJ1-2|TRBV30|NA
TGTGCCTGGATATCGGGGGCCTATGGCTACACCTTC
CAWISGAYGYTF
>NA|TRBJ2-1|TRBV6-1|TRBD2
TGTGCCAGCATTTCGCTAGCGGGGCTCGATAATGAGCAGTTCTTC
CASISLAGLDNEQFF
>NA|TRBJ2-7|TRBV30|TRBD2
TGTGCCTGGAGTACATTAGCGGGAGTTAACTTC
CAWSTLAGVNF
>NA|TRBJ2-3|TRBV7-2|NA
TGTGCCAGCAGCCTCGTGGCGGATACGCAGTATTTT
CASSLVADTQYF
>NA|TRBJ2-3|TRBV5-1|NA
TGCGCCAGCAGCCCACTAGGTGGGGCCAGCACAGATACGCAGTATTTT
CASSPLGGASTDTQYF
>NA|TRBJ1-1|TRBV13|NA
TGTGCCAGCAACAAGAACACTGAAGCTTTCTTT
CASNKNTEAFF
>NA|TRBJ2-6|TRBV9|TRBD2
TGTGCCAGCAGCGTAGCTAGCGGGGGCACCTCTGGGGCCAACGTCCTGACTTTC
CASSVASGGTSGANVLTF
>NA|TRBJ2-7|TRBV5-1|NA
TGCGCCAGCAGCTTGGGACAGTTATACACCTACGAGCAGTACTTC
CASSLGQLYTYEQYF
>NA|TRBJ2-2|TRBV19|NA
TGTGCCAGTAGTATCGTGGGGGGAACGAACACCGGGGAGCTGTTTTTT
CASSIVGGTNTGELFF
>NA|TRBJ2-5|TRBV5-4|TRBD2
TGTGCCAGCAGTCCCGGACTAGCGGGGCAAGAGACCCAGTACTTC
CASSPGLAGQETQYF
>NA|TRBJ2-7|TRBV18|NA
TGTGCCAGCTCACCGGGTGCGGCCCCGCCTAACTACGAGCAGTACTTC
CASSPGAAPPNYEQYF
>NA|TRBJ2-2|TRBV5-1|NA
TGCGCCAGCACTTTGACGGGCAGGGTAAACACCGGGGAGCTGTTTTTT
CASTLTGRVNTGELFF
>once|TRBJ1-2|TRBV2|NA
TGTGCCAGCAGCGGGCAGGTCTATGGCTACACCTTC
CASSGQVYGYTF
>NA|TRBJ1-4|TRBV6-5|TRBD1
TGTGCCAGCAGTTACGCCTGGACAGGGAGTAATGAAAAACTGTTTTTT
CASSYAWTGSNEKLFF
>NA|TRBJ2-7|TRBV4-2|TRBD2
TGTGCCAGCAGCCAAGAGCACCTAGCGGTTCCCTACGAGCAGTACTTC
CASSQEHLAVPYEQYF
>once|TRBJ1-1|TRBV19|NA
TGTGCCAGTACACAGTGGAACACTGAAGCTTTCTTT
CASTQWNTEAFF
>NA|TRBJ1-1|TRBV9|TRBD1
TGTGCCAGCAGCGTAGGATCAGGGGGGGACACTGAAGCTTTCTTT
CASSVGSGGDTEAFF
>NA|TRBJ1-1|TRBV10-3|NA
TGTGCCATCAGTGAGTCGACCTCCGAAGCTTTCTTT
CAISESTSEAFF
>NA|TRBJ2-7|TRBV6-1|NA
TGTGCCAGCACCACCGACGTATACTCCTACGAGCAGTACTTC
CASTTDVYSYEQYF
>few|TRBJ1-2|TRBV4-2|NA
TGTGCCAGCAGCCAGGACATCGGCTCTAACTATGGCTACACCTTC
CASSQDIGSNYGYTF
>NA|TRBJ1-1|TRBV6-1|NA
TGTGCCAGCAGCGCCAAGACAACGGTGGATACTGAAGCTTTCTTT
CASSAKTTVDTEAFF
>once|TRBJ1-4|TRBV19|NA
TGTGCCAGTAGTTTAGACAGCGCTAATGAAAAACTGTTTTTT
CASSLDSANEKLFF
>once|TRBJ2-7|TRBV6-5|NA
TGTGCCAGCAGTTACGAGGTCTGGTCCTACGAGCAGTACTTC
CASSYEVWSYEQYF
>NA|TRBJ2-1|TRBV27|TRBD2
TGTGCCAGCAGTTTTTTAACGGGAGGGCCGCATGAGCAGTTCTTC
CASSFLTGGPHEQFF
>NA|TRBJ2-5|TRBV29-1|NA
TGCAGCGTTGGAGAAGAGACCCAGTACTTC
CSVGEETQYF
>few|TRBJ1-1|TRBV14|NA
TGTGCCAGCAGCGCGAGGGGACACAACGACCCGAACACTGAAGCTTTCTTT
CASSARGHNDPNTEAFF
>NA|TRBJ2-3|TRBV9|TRBD2
TGTGCCAGCAGCGTCTCTAGCGGACCCACAGATACGCAGTATTTT
CASSVSSGPTDTQYF
>NA|TRBJ1-2|TRBV18|NA
TGTGCCAGCTCACCAGACCGAAGCAACTATGGCTACACCTTC
CASSPDRSNYGYTF
>once|TRBJ2-1|TRBV30|NA
TGTGCCTCTAAGCTGAGCTCCTACAATGAGCAGTTCTTC
CASKLSSYNEQFF
>NA|TRBJ2-7|TRBV5-1|TRBD1
TGCGCCAGCAGCGCGACAGGGACCTACGAGCAGTACTTC
CASSATGTYEQYF